The entry below describes one TCR beta chain. As yet, its antigen is unknown. These data come from a study of cytomegalovirus exposure and HLA in healthy donors. From the approximately 110-subject validation cohort, which was separate from the roughly 620-subject first cohort, the donors were drawn. Sequencing used immunoSEQ multiplex PCR; TCRdb keeps in-frame clones, though not all of them. Among 260,000 or so clones listed, about 86% were seen once. Findings of the study overall: Reportedly, diagnosis of cytomegalovirus status by the classifier showed high specificity and sensitivity.

The receptor was derived from a man between 18 and 29 years old in good health and CMV-seronegative. The sequenced sample was PBMCs.

For the CDR3, the DNA is TGTGCCAGCAGCTTCGCCGCGGCGGGAGGGTGGGAGCAGTACTTC. This translates into CASSFAAAGGWEQYF. This sequence joins TRBV7-9 and TRBJ2-7; 9 positions match TRBD2. Trimming took 3 bases from V and 7 from J; bases not matched to a gene: 10. Germline loops: CDR1 SEHNR, CDR2 FQNEAQ (reference sequence). This CDR3 comprises 15 residues.